A selection of T cell receptor beta chains follows, all from one sample in a study of T cell repertoires in cytomegalovirus infection. These receptors have no known antigen. Via MiXCR, TCRdb re-called the reads, giving one row per CDR3 protein. This sample has about a million distinct CDR3 sequences, with around 32% found just once. This material consisted of cultured CD8+ T cells from PBMCs, taken from culture after CMV antigen stimulation. These receptors were taken from a human donor in good health (CMV status not recorded). Some clones in this sample may be carry-over from other donors' samples. CDR3s include the opening cysteine and the closing phenylalanine or tryptophan. The order of the fields is D gene, V gene, J gene, clone size, CDR3 DNA, CDR3 protein. A D gene is named only where the DNA matches it firmly. Clone size is given for some rows only: seen once, a few or many times, or a class if the clone is expanded.

d_gene: TRBD2
v_gene: TRBV3-1
j_gene: TRBJ2-1
abundance: few
CDR3nt: TGTGCCAGCAGCCCTTGGACTAGCGGTTACAATGAGCAGTTCTTC
CDR3aa: CASSPWTSGYNEQFF

d_gene: TRBD2
v_gene: TRBV7-7
j_gene: TRBJ2-1
abundance: few
CDR3nt: TGTGCTAGCAGCTTAGCAGCGGGGGGTGGAAATGAGCAGTTCTTC
CDR3aa: CASSLAAGGGNEQFF

d_gene: TRBD1
v_gene: TRBV10-3
j_gene: TRBJ1-1
abundance: -
CDR3nt: TGTGCCCTTCAGACAGGGGCGAGTACTGAAGCTTTCTTT
CDR3aa: CALQTGASTEAFF

d_gene: -
v_gene: TRBV19
j_gene: TRBJ2-7
abundance: -
CDR3nt: TGTGCCAGTAGTATAGCGCAGGATATCTCCTACGAGCAGTACTTC
CDR3aa: CASSIAQDISYEQYF

d_gene: -
v_gene: TRBV12-3/TRBV12-4
j_gene: TRBJ1-1
abundance: few
CDR3nt: TGTGCCGTGGGGGGAAATAAGGACACTGAAGCTTTCTTT
CDR3aa: CAVGGNKDTEAFF

d_gene: -
v_gene: TRBV29-1
j_gene: TRBJ2-2
abundance: few
CDR3nt: TGCAGCGTTGTCGTGGACCCAACCGGGGAGCTGTTTTTT
CDR3aa: CSVVVDPTGELFF

d_gene: -
v_gene: TRBV6-5
j_gene: TRBJ1-5
abundance: few
CDR3nt: TGTGCCAGCGGACTGGGGAAGTGGAATCAGCCCCAGCATTTT
CDR3aa: CASGLGKWNQPQHF

d_gene: -
v_gene: TRBV7-9
j_gene: TRBJ2-7
abundance: -
CDR3nt: TGTGCCAGCAGCTTAGGGTCCAGGGGAATCGACGAGCAGTACTTC
CDR3aa: CASSLGSRGIDEQYF

d_gene: -
v_gene: TRBV6-5
j_gene: TRBJ1-1
abundance: few
CDR3nt: TGTGCCAGCAGTTACTCGGGGCCATACACTGAAGCTTTCTTT
CDR3aa: CASSYSGPYTEAFF

d_gene: TRBD1
v_gene: TRBV7-6
j_gene: TRBJ2-7
abundance: -
CDR3nt: TGTGCCAGCAGCTTAGCGCTAGGGACAGGCGAGCAGTACTTC
CDR3aa: CASSLALGTGEQYF

d_gene: TRBD2
v_gene: TRBV7-6
j_gene: TRBJ2-7
abundance: many
CDR3nt: TGTGCCAGCAGCTTGAGGACTAGCGACTCCTACGAGCAGTACTTC
CDR3aa: CASSLRTSDSYEQYF

d_gene: -
v_gene: TRBV7-2
j_gene: TRBJ1-6
abundance: many
CDR3nt: TGTGCCAGCAGCTTGGGACTCTATATCTCCTATAATTCACCCCTCCACTTT
CDR3aa: CASSLGLYISYNSPLHF

d_gene: -
v_gene: TRBV7-6
j_gene: TRBJ1-1
abundance: -
CDR3nt: TGTGCCAGCAGGCGTATCGGGGAGAACACTGAAGCTTTCTTT
CDR3aa: CASRRIGENTEAFF

d_gene: -
v_gene: TRBV6-8
j_gene: TRBJ2-2
abundance: -
CDR3nt: TGTGCCAGTGTAGGGCCCGGGGAGCTGTTTTTT
CDR3aa: CASVGPGELFF

d_gene: -
v_gene: TRBV7-8
j_gene: TRBJ2-5
abundance: -
CDR3nt: TGTGCCAGCAGCTTAACGGCAGGGGTAGGGGAGACCCAGTACTTC
CDR3aa: CASSLTAGVGETQYF

d_gene: TRBD2
v_gene: TRBV7-6
j_gene: TRBJ2-5
abundance: -
CDR3nt: TGTGCCAGCAGCTTAGCCCGGGGAGGGCAGTTTGGAGAGACCCAGTACTTC
CDR3aa: CASSLARGGQFGETQYF

d_gene: TRBD1
v_gene: TRBV28
j_gene: TRBJ1-2
abundance: few
CDR3nt: TGTGCCAGCAGTCGACAGGGGGCTGAAGAAGGCTACACCTTC
CDR3aa: CASSRQGAEEGYTF

d_gene: -
v_gene: TRBV19
j_gene: TRBJ2-1
abundance: -
CDR3nt: TGTGCCAGTAGTATAGATCTGGGGAGTGAGGGGAACAATGAGCAGTTCTTC
CDR3aa: CASSIDLGSEGNNEQFF

d_gene: -
v_gene: TRBV7-6
j_gene: TRBJ2-6
abundance: -
CDR3nt: TGTGTCAGCAGCTCCCGGGGGTCCGGGGCCAACGTCCTGACTTTC
CDR3aa: CVSSSRGSGANVLTF

d_gene: TRBD1
v_gene: TRBV27
j_gene: TRBJ2-1
abundance: few
CDR3nt: TGTGCCAGCAGCCCCTCCGGGACAGGGTGGCACAATGAGCAGTTCTTC
CDR3aa: CASSPSGTGWHNEQFF

d_gene: TRBD2
v_gene: TRBV7-2
j_gene: TRBJ2-7
abundance: many
CDR3nt: TGTGCCAGCAGCTCGTCAGCGGGGGACTCCTACGAGCAGTACTTC
CDR3aa: CASSSSAGDSYEQYF

d_gene: -
v_gene: TRBV10-3
j_gene: TRBJ1-5
abundance: few
CDR3nt: TGTGCCATCAGTGAGTCGATGGAAAATCAGCCCCAGCATTTT
CDR3aa: CAISESMENQPQHF

d_gene: TRBD2
v_gene: TRBV15
j_gene: TRBJ2-3
abundance: -
CDR3nt: TGTGCCACGTTCGGCCCGCTAGCGGGGGTTGTAGATACGCAGTATTTT
CDR3aa: CATFGPLAGVVDTQYF

d_gene: TRBD1
v_gene: TRBV12-5
j_gene: TRBJ2-7
abundance: once
CDR3nt: TGTGCTAGTGTCTCCGGGACAGGGAGCTCCTACGAGCAGTACTTC
CDR3aa: CASVSGTGSSYEQYF

d_gene: -
v_gene: TRBV6-2/TRBV6-3
j_gene: TRBJ1-1
abundance: -
CDR3nt: TGTGCCAGCAGTTACTCGACTTACGGGGGCAGAACTGAAGCTTTCTTT
CDR3aa: CASSYSTYGGRTEAFF

d_gene: -
v_gene: TRBV15
j_gene: TRBJ2-1
abundance: few
CDR3nt: TGTGCCACCAGCCTACGGGACTTCCTCAATGAGCAGTTCTTC
CDR3aa: CATSLRDFLNEQFF

d_gene: TRBD1
v_gene: TRBV18
j_gene: TRBJ1-2
abundance: -
CDR3nt: TGTGCCAGCTCACCGGGACAGTGGGGGAAGGATGGCTACACCTTC
CDR3aa: CASSPGQWGKDGYTF

d_gene: TRBD1
v_gene: TRBV27
j_gene: TRBJ1-1
abundance: -
CDR3nt: TGTGCCAGCAGTTTATCTCGGACAGGGTTGACTGAAGCTTTCTTT
CDR3aa: CASSLSRTGLTEAFF

d_gene: TRBD1
v_gene: TRBV4-1
j_gene: TRBJ2-7
abundance: many
CDR3nt: TGCGCCAGCAGCCAATGGACAGGTTTCAACGAGCAGTACTTC
CDR3aa: CASSQWTGFNEQYF

d_gene: -
v_gene: TRBV18
j_gene: TRBJ1-1
abundance: many
CDR3nt: TGTGCCAGCTCACCCGTGGGTGCTTCGGATATGAACACTGAAGCTTTCTTT
CDR3aa: CASSPVGASDMNTEAFF

d_gene: -
v_gene: TRBV2
j_gene: TRBJ2-2
abundance: -
CDR3nt: TGTGCCAGCAGTCACGGGGAGCTGTTTTTT
CDR3aa: CASSHGELFF

d_gene: TRBD2
v_gene: TRBV6-5
j_gene: TRBJ2-2
abundance: -
CDR3nt: TGTGCCAGCAGTCCCGGGGGGGAGTCATACACCGGGGAGCTGTTTTTT
CDR3aa: CASSPGGESYTGELFF

d_gene: -
v_gene: TRBV9
j_gene: TRBJ1-1
abundance: -
CDR3nt: TGTGCCAGCAGCCCAACTGGGGGGCGGGCGTCTGAAGCTTTCTTT
CDR3aa: CASSPTGGRASEAFF

d_gene: TRBD1
v_gene: TRBV4-1
j_gene: TRBJ2-5
abundance: -
CDR3nt: TGCGCCAGCAGCCAAGATTCGGGACAGACTGAGACCCAGTACTTC
CDR3aa: CASSQDSGQTETQYF

d_gene: TRBD1
v_gene: TRBV6-1
j_gene: TRBJ2-2
abundance: -
CDR3nt: TGTGCCAGCACTACAGGGGAGTACACCGGGGAGCTGTTTTTT
CDR3aa: CASTTGEYTGELFF

d_gene: -
v_gene: TRBV12-3/TRBV12-4
j_gene: TRBJ1-1
abundance: -
CDR3nt: TGTGCCAGCAGTTTCTGGGCCAGGGGTGACACTGAAGCTTTCTTT
CDR3aa: CASSFWARGDTEAFF

d_gene: -
v_gene: TRBV11-3
j_gene: TRBJ2-7
abundance: -
CDR3nt: TGTGCCAGCAGCTTAATGGCAGGGGATCCCTACGAGCAGTACTTC
CDR3aa: CASSLMAGDPYEQYF

d_gene: -
v_gene: TRBV15
j_gene: TRBJ2-5
abundance: -
CDR3nt: TGTGCCACCAGCAGGTCCCAGGACAGAATGGGATTAGAGACCCAGTACTTC
CDR3aa: CATSRSQDRMGLETQYF

d_gene: -
v_gene: TRBV12-3/TRBV12-4
j_gene: TRBJ1-2
abundance: many
CDR3nt: TGTGCCAGCAGTCCCGTAGGGGCTGCGATCTATGGCTACACCTTC
CDR3aa: CASSPVGAAIYGYTF

d_gene: -
v_gene: TRBV25-1
j_gene: TRBJ2-3
abundance: -
CDR3nt: TGTGCCAGCAGTCAGGGTTCTGGCGAAGATACGCAGTATTTT
CDR3aa: CASSQGSGEDTQYF

d_gene: TRBD2
v_gene: TRBV5-6
j_gene: TRBJ2-5
abundance: few
CDR3nt: TGTGCCAGCAGCTCTGCGATAGGACTAGCGGGGGAGACCCAGTACTTC
CDR3aa: CASSSAIGLAGETQYF

d_gene: TRBD2
v_gene: TRBV5-6
j_gene: TRBJ2-1
abundance: many
CDR3nt: TGTGCCAGCACCGGGACTAGCGGGTACAATGAGCAGTTCTTC
CDR3aa: CASTGTSGYNEQFF

d_gene: TRBD1
v_gene: TRBV12-3/TRBV12-4
j_gene: TRBJ1-1
abundance: few
CDR3nt: TGTGCCAGCAGTCCCGGGACAGCGGCTCCTGAAGCTTTCTTT
CDR3aa: CASSPGTAAPEAFF

d_gene: TRBD1
v_gene: TRBV19
j_gene: TRBJ2-4
abundance: few
CDR3nt: TGTGCCAGTAGCAATCCAGGGGGCCTGGTTGCGACCAAAAACATTCAGTACTTC
CDR3aa: CASSNPGGLVATKNIQYF

d_gene: -
v_gene: TRBV6-5
j_gene: TRBJ1-1
abundance: -
CDR3nt: TGTGCCAGCAGTTACTCCCCACACGGTAACACTGAAGCTTTCTTT
CDR3aa: CASSYSPHGNTEAFF

d_gene: -
v_gene: TRBV7-8
j_gene: TRBJ2-2
abundance: -
CDR3nt: TGTGCCAGCAGCGGGACGCTCACCGGGGAGCTGTTTTTT
CDR3aa: CASSGTLTGELFF

d_gene: -
v_gene: TRBV14
j_gene: TRBJ1-2
abundance: -
CDR3nt: TGTGCCAGCAGCCAAGAGAGAGGAGGTCACGTACTATATGGCTACACCTTC
CDR3aa: CASSQERGGHVLYGYTF

d_gene: TRBD1
v_gene: TRBV20-1
j_gene: TRBJ2-7
abundance: -
CDR3nt: TGCAGTGCTTTTTACCCGGGACAGGGGGCTTACGAGCAGTACTTC
CDR3aa: CSAFYPGQGAYEQYF

d_gene: TRBD1
v_gene: TRBV7-8
j_gene: TRBJ1-3
abundance: few
CDR3nt: TGTGCCAGCAGCGCCCGGGACAGCCTCTCTGGAAACACCATATATTTT
CDR3aa: CASSARDSLSGNTIYF

d_gene: TRBD1
v_gene: TRBV7-6
j_gene: TRBJ1-4
abundance: few
CDR3nt: TGTGCCAGCAGCTCATCCGGGACAGGGGTCGGGGTTGCAACTAATGAAAAACTGTTTTTT
CDR3aa: CASSSSGTGVGVATNEKLFF

d_gene: -
v_gene: TRBV5-1
j_gene: TRBJ2-7
abundance: few
CDR3nt: TGCGCCAGCAGCTTCACAGATTCGTACGAGCAGTACTTC
CDR3aa: CASSFTDSYEQYF

d_gene: -
v_gene: TRBV27
j_gene: TRBJ2-3
abundance: -
CDR3nt: TGTGCCAGCAGTCCTATAGAAACGGGGGCCCTCACAGATACGCAGTATTTT
CDR3aa: CASSPIETGALTDTQYF